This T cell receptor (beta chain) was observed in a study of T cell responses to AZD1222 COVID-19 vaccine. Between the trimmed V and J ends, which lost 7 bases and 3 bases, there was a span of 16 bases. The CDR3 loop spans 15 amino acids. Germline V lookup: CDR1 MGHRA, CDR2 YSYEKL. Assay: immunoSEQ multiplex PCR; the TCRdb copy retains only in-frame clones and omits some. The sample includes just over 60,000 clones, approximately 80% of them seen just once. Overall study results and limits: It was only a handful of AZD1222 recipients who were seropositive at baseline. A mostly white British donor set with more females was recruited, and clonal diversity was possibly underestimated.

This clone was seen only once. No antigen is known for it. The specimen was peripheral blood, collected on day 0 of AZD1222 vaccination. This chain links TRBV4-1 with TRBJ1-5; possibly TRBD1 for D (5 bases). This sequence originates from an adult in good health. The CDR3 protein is CASTPGRGDNQPQHF. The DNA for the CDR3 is TGCGCCAGCACCCCGGGGAGGGGCGACAATCAGCCCCAGCATTTT.